This T cell receptor (beta chain) originates from a study of shared clonotypes between healthy human individuals. The CDR3 spans 16 residues. V dropped 5 bases and J dropped 2 bases, with 16 bases sitting between them. Germline CDR1 reads SGHAT; CDR2 reads FQNNGV. The deep-level immunoSEQ assay was used. The repertoire was sequenced with immunoSEQ multiplex PCR; TCRdb's copy has only in-frame clones and lacks some. The table shows about 2.2 million clones, with roughly 93% occurring only once. The naive CD8 fraction comprised CD45RO-negative cells positively selected for CCR7 and excluded terminally differentiated effector memory CD45RA+ cells.

The sequenced sample was naive CD8+ T cells from PBMCs. This sequence originates from a man in his late teens or twenties in good health. Some clones in this sample may be carry-over from other donors' samples. This chain joins TRBV11-2 and TRBJ1-5, with D possibly TRBD1 on 5 matching bases. The CDR3 DNA sequence: TGTGCCAGCAGCCTAGCTGGGGGTTCCGGCAATCAGCCCCAGCATTTT. This encodes CASSLAGGSGNQPQHF.